This TCR beta chain was recovered during a study of cytomegalovirus exposure and HLA in healthy donors. For this clone: Its specificity is not known.

PCR primers comprised 60 Vbeta and 13 Jbeta primers. Some clones are missing from TCRdb's copy, which holds only in-frame ones; the method was immunoSEQ multiplex PCR. The sample shows around 190,000 clones, around 78% of them seen only once. Study observations and caveats: Trimming of TCR beta V- and J-genes showed a link, identified in a later analysis, to a missense DCLRE1C variant.

Though probably carrying unrecorded immune exposures, donors were nominally healthy at sampling. In germline, CDR1 is LNHNV, CDR2 YYDKDF (reference sequence). V was clipped by 1 base and J by 2 bases; unmatched bases: 5. CDR3 length equals 15 residues. The gene calls are TRBV15 and TRBJ2-7, with 7 bases matching TRBD1. This receptor was identified in a woman under 40 in good health and CMV-seropositive. Sequenced: PBMCs. CDR3 in DNA: TGTGCCACCAGCAGAGGTCAGGGGGTTGCCTACGAGCAGTACTTC. Amino acids: CATSRGQGVAYEQYF.